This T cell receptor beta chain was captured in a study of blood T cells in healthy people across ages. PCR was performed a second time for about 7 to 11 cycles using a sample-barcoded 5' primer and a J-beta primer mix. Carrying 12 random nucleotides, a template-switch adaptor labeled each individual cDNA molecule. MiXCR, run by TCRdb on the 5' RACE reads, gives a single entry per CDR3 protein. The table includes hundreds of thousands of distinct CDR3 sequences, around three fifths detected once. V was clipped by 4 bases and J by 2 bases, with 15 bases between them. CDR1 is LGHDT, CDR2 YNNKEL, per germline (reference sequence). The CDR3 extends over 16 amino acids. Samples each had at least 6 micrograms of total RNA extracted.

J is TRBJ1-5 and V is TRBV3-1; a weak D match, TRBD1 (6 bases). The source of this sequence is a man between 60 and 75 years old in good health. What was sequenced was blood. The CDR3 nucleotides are TGTGCCAGCAGCCGTCACGGGGGGCCGGGCAATCAGCCCCAGCATTTT. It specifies CASSRHGGPGNQPQHF.